This TCR beta chain was recorded in a study of T cells in Graves' hyperthyroidism and ophthalmopathy. Study conclusions and caveats: Ophthalmopathy was distinguished from stable hyperthyroidism by 13 V-J signatures.

V lost 10 bases to trimming and J lost 0 bases; unmatched junction nucleotides: 7. Germline CDR1 reads MNHEY; CDR2 reads SVGEGT. The CDR3 is 14 residues long. RNA transcripts provided the source from which TCR beta CDR3 regions were amplified. HTBI primers drove first-round RT-PCR of the TCR CDR3. TCRdb independently ran MiXCR on the multiplex PCR reads; one entry per CDR3 protein. The sample has about 480,000 distinct CDR3 sequences; around a fifth are singletons. Disease duration was under 3 months in the ophthalmopathy patients, who also had a Clinical Activity Score of at least 3 and a NOSPECS grade of at least 4. Clinical symptoms, serum thyroxine and TRAb, thyroid ultrasound and orbital computed tomography together formed the diagnostic basis. PBMCs were derived from 10 ml fresh peripheral blood. About this clonotype: As yet, its antigen is unknown.

The gene calls are TRBV6-2 or TRBV6-3 and TRBJ2-3, with 7 nucleotides matching TRBD1. The sequenced sample was blood. This receptor was obtained from a woman in her 70s with Graves' ophthalmopathy. CDR3 protein: CATMDRMSTDTQYF. Here the CDR3 DNA reads TGTGCCACCATGGACAGGATGAGCACAGATACGCAGTATTTT.